This T cell receptor beta chain originates from a study of regulatory T cells in long-lasting Graves disease. Whole-study findings and limits: Persistent disease preferred TRBV28, TRBJ1-2 and TRBJ2-5. Persistent-disease Graves' patients showed less TCR diversity than new cases.

This clonotype was seen ten or more times. Antigen unknown. The time point here: newly diagnosed GD, antithyroid drugs for less than 3 months. PBMC RNA served as the TCR library source. Both iRepertoire HTBI primers and Arm-PCR of CDR3 regions were used to build the TCR beta libraries. TCRdb reprocessed the multiplex PCR reads via MiXCR and lists one record per CDR3 protein. Of roughly 610,000 distinct CDR3 sequences listed, about 16% are singletons. This CDR3 is built from 14 residues. The V gene lost 9 bases and the J gene lost 5 bases, with 19 bases spanning the gap. Germline V gives CDR1 MDHEN, CDR2 SYDVKM. These data were likewise used in another study, on T cells in Graves' hyperthyroidism and ophthalmopathy.

The chain carries TRBV28 and TRBJ1-1; D is unclear. This sequence originates from a man aged 18 to 29 with Graves disease. The sequences come from peripheral blood mononuclear cells (PBMCs), collected at new diagnosis, from a patient treated with antithyroid drugs. CDR3 coding DNA: TGTGCCAGTTTCCTGAAAGACTCAGTTACTGAAGCTTTCTTT. It specifies CASFLKDSVTEAFF.